Listed below are T cell receptor beta chains from one sample, sequenced in a study of T-cell memory formation after mild COVID-19. TCRdb redid the calling of the 5' RACE reads with MiXCR, one entry per CDR3 protein. Of hundreds of thousands of distinct CDR3 sequences listed, around 28% are singletons. Sequenced: PBMCs or a T cell subset sorted from them (not recorded which). The receptors stem from an adult woman who had mild COVID-19 (a few samples of this study predate the infection). Cell type and time point are not known. The CDR3 runs from the conserved cysteine through the conserved F or W. D genes are given only for firm matches. A clone size is listed for some rows: how often the clone was seen (once, few, many), or a class if it is expanded.

j_gene	abundance	d_gene	v_gene	CDR3aa	CDR3nt
TRBJ1-2	.	TRBD1	TRBV12-3/TRBV12-4	CASSSGTVWGYTF	TGTGCCAGCAGTTCCGGGACAGTGTGGGGCTACACCTTC
TRBJ2-3	few	TRBD1	TRBV4-1	CASSQDGPGGSTDTQYF	TGCGCCAGCAGCCAAGATGGTCCAGGGGGAAGCACAGATACGCAGTATTTT
TRBJ1-1	many	TRBD1	TRBV6-5	CASSNPGTGNTEAFF	TGTGCCAGCAGTAACCCCGGGACAGGGAACACTGAAGCTTTCTTT
TRBJ2-7	.	TRBD1	TRBV5-6	CASSLGTGEREQYF	TGTGCCAGCAGCTTAGGGACAGGGGAAAGGGAGCAGTACTTC
TRBJ2-2	few	TRBD2	TRBV29-1	CSVVVWGIEAGAGELFF	TGCAGCGTTGTGGTATGGGGAATTGAGGCGGGGGCCGGGGAGCTGTTTTTT
TRBJ1-1	few	.	TRBV28	CASSLLGRVNTEAFF	TGTGCCAGCAGTCTGTTGGGACGGGTGAACACTGAAGCTTTCTTT
TRBJ1-1	.	.	TRBV4-1	CASSQVLVGGEAFF	TGCGCCAGCAGCCAAGTCTTGGTGGGCGGGGAAGCTTTCTTT
TRBJ2-5	.	TRBD1	TRBV11-2	CASSSDRGRGGETQYF	TGTGCCAGCAGCTCGGACAGGGGACGCGGAGGGGAGACCCAGTACTTC
TRBJ2-5	.	TRBD2	TRBV5-1	CASSLVGRLAGQETQYF	TGCGCCAGCAGCTTGGTGGGTCGGCTAGCGGGGCAAGAGACCCAGTACTTC
TRBJ2-3	few	.	TRBV20-1	CSARDLGGAYTDTQYF	TGCAGTGCTAGAGATTTGGGGGGCGCCTACACAGATACGCAGTATTTT
TRBJ2-3	few	TRBD1	TRBV20-1	CSARDQGRGRSDTQYF	TGCAGTGCTAGAGATCAGGGCAGGGGGCGTTCAGATACGCAGTATTTT
TRBJ1-1	.	.	TRBV19	CASIRGGRTPTRLNTEAFF	TGTGCCAGTATAAGGGGGGGACGGACCCCTACCCGACTTAACACTGAAGCTTTCTTT
TRBJ1-5	.	.	TRBV19	CASSTSNQPQHF	TGTGCCAGTAGTACCAGCAATCAGCCCCAGCATTTT
TRBJ2-5	few	TRBD2	TRBV5-1	CASSLGLADKQETQYF	TGCGCCAGCAGCTTGGGACTAGCGGACAAACAAGAGACCCAGTACTTC
TRBJ2-4	few	.	TRBV5-1	CASSLDSIGRNIQYF	TGCGCCAGCAGCTTGGACTCGATAGGCCGTAACATTCAGTACTTC
TRBJ2-2	.	.	TRBV7-9	CASKGMNTGELFF	TGTGCCAGCAAAGGGATGAACACCGGGGAGCTGTTTTTT
TRBJ2-1	.	TRBD1	TRBV5-1	CASSPPTGISYNEQFF	TGCGCCAGCAGCCCCCCGACAGGGATCTCCTACAATGAGCAGTTCTTC
TRBJ2-1	few	TRBD2	TRBV5-4	CASSPAGGLAGGGYEQFF	TGTGCCAGCAGCCCCGCGGGTGGACTAGCGGGAGGAGGCTATGAGCAGTTCTTC